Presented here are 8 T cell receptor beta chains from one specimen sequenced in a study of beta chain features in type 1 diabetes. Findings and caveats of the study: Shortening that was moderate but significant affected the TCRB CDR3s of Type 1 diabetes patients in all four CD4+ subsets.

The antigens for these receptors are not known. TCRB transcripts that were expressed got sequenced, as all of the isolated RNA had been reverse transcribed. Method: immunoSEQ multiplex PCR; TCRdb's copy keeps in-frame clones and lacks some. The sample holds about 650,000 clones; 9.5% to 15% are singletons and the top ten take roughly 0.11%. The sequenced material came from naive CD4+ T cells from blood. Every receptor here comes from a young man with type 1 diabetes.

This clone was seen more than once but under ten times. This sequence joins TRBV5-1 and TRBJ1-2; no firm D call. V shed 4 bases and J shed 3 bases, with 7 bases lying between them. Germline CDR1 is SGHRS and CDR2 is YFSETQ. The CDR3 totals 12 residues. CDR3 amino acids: CASSIGDYGYTF. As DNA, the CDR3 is TGCGCCAGCAGCATCGGGGACTATGGCTACACCTTC.

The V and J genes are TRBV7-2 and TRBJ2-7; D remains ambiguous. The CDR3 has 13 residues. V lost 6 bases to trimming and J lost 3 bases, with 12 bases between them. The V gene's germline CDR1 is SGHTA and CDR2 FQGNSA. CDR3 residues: CASSFTANYEQYF. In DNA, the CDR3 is TGTGCCAGCAGTTTTACAGCTAACTACGAGCAGTACTTC. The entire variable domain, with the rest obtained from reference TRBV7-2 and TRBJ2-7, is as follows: GAGVSQSPSNKVTEKGKDVELRCDPISGHTALYWYRQSLGQGLEFLIYFQGNSAPDKSGLPSDRFSAERTGGSVSTLTIQRTQQEDSAVYLCASSFTANYEQYFGPGTRLTVT.

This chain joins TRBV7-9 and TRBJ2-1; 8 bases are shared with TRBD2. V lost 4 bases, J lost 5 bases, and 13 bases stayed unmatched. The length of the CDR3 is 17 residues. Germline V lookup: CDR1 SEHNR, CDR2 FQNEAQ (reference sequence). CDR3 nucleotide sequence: TGTGCCAGCAGCTCCCGCCTTCAGGCGGGGGGTAACAATGAGCAGTTCTTC. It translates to CASSSRLQAGGNNEQFF.

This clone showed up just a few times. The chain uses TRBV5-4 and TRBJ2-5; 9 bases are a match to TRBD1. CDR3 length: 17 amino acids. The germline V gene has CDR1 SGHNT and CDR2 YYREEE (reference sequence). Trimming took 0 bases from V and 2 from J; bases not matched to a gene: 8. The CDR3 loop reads CASSLGSGGQGQETQYF. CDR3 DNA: TGTGCCAGCAGCTTGGGGAGCGGAGGACAGGGGCAAGAGACCCAGTACTTC. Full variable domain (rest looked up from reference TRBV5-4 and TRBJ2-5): ETGVTQSPTHLIKTRGQQVTLRCSSQSGHNTVSWYQQALGQGPQFIFQYYREEENGRGNFPPRFSGLQFPNYSSELNVNALELDDSALYLCASSLGSGGQGQETQYFGPGTRLLVL.

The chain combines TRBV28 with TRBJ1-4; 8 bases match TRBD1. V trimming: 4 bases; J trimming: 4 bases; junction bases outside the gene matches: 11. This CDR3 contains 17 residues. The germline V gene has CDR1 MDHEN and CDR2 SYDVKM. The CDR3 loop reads CASSSRRGQGYNEKLFF. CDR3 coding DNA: TGTGCCAGCAGTTCCCGTCGAGGACAGGGTTATAATGAAAAACTGTTTTTT.

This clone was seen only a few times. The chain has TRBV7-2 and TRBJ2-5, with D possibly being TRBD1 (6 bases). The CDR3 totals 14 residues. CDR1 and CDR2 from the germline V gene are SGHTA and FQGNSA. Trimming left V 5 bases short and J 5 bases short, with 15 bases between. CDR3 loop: CASSPPGARETQYF. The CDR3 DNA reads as TGTGCCAGCAGCCCCCCAGGGGCGAGGGAGACCCAGTACTTC.

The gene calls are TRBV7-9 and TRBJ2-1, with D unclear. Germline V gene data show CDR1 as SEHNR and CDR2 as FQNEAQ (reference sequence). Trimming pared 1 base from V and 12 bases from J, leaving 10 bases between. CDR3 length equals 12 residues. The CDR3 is CASSLEGGRQFF. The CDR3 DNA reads TGTGCCAGCAGCTTAGAGGGCGGCAGGCAGTTCTTC.

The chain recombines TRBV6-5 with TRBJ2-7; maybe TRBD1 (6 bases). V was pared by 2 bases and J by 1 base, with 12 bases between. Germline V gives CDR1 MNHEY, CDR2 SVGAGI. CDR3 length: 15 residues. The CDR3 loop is CASSYGRDTSYEQYF. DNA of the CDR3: TGTGCCAGCAGTTACGGCCGGGACACATCCTACGAGCAGTACTTC.